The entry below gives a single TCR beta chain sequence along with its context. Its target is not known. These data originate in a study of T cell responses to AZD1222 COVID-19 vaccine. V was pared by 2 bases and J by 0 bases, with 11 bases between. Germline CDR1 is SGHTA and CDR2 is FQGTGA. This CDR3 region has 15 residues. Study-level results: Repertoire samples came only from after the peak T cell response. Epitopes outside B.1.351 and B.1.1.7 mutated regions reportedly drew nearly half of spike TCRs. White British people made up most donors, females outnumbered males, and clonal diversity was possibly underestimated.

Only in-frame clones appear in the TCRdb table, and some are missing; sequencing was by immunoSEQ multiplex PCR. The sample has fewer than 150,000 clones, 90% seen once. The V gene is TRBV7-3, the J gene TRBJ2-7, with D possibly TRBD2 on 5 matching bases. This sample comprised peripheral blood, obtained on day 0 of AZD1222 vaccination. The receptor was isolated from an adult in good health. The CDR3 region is CASSLRGGSSYEQYF. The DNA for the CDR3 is TGTGCCAGCAGCTTACGTGGTGGGAGCTCCTACGAGCAGTACTTC.